This TCR beta chain was captured in a study of CD8 T cells in ankylosing spondylitis. Study outcomes and limitations: Significantly higher representation of disease-linked clones was reported for matched ankylosing spondylitis synovial fluid. Typical of ankylosing spondylitis blood, it appeared, was a TCR beta motif of eight highly homologous variants.

This CDR3 spans 16 amino acids. The junction had 8 bases not matched to a gene; V was cut back by 1 base and J by 7 bases. Germline V gene sequence: CDR1 MGHDK, CDR2 SYGVNS. On this clonotype: The antigen remains undetermined.

With molecular barcodes, quantitative 5'-RACE was used to make the TCR beta libraries. TCRdb recomputed calls from the 5' RACE reads with MiXCR, one row per CDR3 protein. The data hold about 540,000 distinct CDR3 sequences, with roughly 13% observed a single time. The clonotype comes from a male donor with ankylosing spondylitis. The specimen was blood, either unsorted or a sorted T cell fraction (not recorded which). The chain employs TRBV25-1 and TRBJ2-2; 8 bases line up with TRBD2. CDR3 bases: TGTGCCAGCAGTGAATGGAGCGGGAGAGTTGACGGGGAGCTGTTTTTT. Translated: CASSEWSGRVDGELFF.